This T cell receptor gamma chain comes out of a study of γδ T cells in repeated Plasmodium falciparum infection. On the study more broadly: Some Malian samples span acute malaria episodes; others come from no-transmission periods. Broader study findings: Compared with Australian children, Malian Vdelta2-negative repertoires seemed more clonal, less diverse, less shared. In Vdelta2-negative, largely Vdelta1+, gammadelta repertoires, repeated controlled infections appeared to drive clonal selection waves.

Bulk repertoires came from Vgamma9/Vdelta2+ or Vdelta2-negative gammadelta T cells flow-sorted from PBMC. This clone was recorded at least ten times. Its target is not known. This likely reflects a read error, since a far larger clone is one base away. The sample contains more than one DNA sequence encoding this CDR3. The CDR3 covers 14 residues. The V gene's germline CDR1 is EGSNGY and CDR2 YDSYNSKV. TCRdb reanalysed the multiplex PCR reads with CATT. The sample yields approximately 26,000 gamma-chain clones, 3% seen once. The V gene is listed as TRGV2; no J gene was called. Sequencing was carried out using gamma-delta T cells from blood. This clonotype originated in a pool of human donors (malaria-infected and uninfected, not separated). This CDR3 reads CATWDAYVKGFQLF. CDR3 in DNA: TGTGCCACCTGGGACGCATACGTTAAAGGCTTCCAGCTCTTT.